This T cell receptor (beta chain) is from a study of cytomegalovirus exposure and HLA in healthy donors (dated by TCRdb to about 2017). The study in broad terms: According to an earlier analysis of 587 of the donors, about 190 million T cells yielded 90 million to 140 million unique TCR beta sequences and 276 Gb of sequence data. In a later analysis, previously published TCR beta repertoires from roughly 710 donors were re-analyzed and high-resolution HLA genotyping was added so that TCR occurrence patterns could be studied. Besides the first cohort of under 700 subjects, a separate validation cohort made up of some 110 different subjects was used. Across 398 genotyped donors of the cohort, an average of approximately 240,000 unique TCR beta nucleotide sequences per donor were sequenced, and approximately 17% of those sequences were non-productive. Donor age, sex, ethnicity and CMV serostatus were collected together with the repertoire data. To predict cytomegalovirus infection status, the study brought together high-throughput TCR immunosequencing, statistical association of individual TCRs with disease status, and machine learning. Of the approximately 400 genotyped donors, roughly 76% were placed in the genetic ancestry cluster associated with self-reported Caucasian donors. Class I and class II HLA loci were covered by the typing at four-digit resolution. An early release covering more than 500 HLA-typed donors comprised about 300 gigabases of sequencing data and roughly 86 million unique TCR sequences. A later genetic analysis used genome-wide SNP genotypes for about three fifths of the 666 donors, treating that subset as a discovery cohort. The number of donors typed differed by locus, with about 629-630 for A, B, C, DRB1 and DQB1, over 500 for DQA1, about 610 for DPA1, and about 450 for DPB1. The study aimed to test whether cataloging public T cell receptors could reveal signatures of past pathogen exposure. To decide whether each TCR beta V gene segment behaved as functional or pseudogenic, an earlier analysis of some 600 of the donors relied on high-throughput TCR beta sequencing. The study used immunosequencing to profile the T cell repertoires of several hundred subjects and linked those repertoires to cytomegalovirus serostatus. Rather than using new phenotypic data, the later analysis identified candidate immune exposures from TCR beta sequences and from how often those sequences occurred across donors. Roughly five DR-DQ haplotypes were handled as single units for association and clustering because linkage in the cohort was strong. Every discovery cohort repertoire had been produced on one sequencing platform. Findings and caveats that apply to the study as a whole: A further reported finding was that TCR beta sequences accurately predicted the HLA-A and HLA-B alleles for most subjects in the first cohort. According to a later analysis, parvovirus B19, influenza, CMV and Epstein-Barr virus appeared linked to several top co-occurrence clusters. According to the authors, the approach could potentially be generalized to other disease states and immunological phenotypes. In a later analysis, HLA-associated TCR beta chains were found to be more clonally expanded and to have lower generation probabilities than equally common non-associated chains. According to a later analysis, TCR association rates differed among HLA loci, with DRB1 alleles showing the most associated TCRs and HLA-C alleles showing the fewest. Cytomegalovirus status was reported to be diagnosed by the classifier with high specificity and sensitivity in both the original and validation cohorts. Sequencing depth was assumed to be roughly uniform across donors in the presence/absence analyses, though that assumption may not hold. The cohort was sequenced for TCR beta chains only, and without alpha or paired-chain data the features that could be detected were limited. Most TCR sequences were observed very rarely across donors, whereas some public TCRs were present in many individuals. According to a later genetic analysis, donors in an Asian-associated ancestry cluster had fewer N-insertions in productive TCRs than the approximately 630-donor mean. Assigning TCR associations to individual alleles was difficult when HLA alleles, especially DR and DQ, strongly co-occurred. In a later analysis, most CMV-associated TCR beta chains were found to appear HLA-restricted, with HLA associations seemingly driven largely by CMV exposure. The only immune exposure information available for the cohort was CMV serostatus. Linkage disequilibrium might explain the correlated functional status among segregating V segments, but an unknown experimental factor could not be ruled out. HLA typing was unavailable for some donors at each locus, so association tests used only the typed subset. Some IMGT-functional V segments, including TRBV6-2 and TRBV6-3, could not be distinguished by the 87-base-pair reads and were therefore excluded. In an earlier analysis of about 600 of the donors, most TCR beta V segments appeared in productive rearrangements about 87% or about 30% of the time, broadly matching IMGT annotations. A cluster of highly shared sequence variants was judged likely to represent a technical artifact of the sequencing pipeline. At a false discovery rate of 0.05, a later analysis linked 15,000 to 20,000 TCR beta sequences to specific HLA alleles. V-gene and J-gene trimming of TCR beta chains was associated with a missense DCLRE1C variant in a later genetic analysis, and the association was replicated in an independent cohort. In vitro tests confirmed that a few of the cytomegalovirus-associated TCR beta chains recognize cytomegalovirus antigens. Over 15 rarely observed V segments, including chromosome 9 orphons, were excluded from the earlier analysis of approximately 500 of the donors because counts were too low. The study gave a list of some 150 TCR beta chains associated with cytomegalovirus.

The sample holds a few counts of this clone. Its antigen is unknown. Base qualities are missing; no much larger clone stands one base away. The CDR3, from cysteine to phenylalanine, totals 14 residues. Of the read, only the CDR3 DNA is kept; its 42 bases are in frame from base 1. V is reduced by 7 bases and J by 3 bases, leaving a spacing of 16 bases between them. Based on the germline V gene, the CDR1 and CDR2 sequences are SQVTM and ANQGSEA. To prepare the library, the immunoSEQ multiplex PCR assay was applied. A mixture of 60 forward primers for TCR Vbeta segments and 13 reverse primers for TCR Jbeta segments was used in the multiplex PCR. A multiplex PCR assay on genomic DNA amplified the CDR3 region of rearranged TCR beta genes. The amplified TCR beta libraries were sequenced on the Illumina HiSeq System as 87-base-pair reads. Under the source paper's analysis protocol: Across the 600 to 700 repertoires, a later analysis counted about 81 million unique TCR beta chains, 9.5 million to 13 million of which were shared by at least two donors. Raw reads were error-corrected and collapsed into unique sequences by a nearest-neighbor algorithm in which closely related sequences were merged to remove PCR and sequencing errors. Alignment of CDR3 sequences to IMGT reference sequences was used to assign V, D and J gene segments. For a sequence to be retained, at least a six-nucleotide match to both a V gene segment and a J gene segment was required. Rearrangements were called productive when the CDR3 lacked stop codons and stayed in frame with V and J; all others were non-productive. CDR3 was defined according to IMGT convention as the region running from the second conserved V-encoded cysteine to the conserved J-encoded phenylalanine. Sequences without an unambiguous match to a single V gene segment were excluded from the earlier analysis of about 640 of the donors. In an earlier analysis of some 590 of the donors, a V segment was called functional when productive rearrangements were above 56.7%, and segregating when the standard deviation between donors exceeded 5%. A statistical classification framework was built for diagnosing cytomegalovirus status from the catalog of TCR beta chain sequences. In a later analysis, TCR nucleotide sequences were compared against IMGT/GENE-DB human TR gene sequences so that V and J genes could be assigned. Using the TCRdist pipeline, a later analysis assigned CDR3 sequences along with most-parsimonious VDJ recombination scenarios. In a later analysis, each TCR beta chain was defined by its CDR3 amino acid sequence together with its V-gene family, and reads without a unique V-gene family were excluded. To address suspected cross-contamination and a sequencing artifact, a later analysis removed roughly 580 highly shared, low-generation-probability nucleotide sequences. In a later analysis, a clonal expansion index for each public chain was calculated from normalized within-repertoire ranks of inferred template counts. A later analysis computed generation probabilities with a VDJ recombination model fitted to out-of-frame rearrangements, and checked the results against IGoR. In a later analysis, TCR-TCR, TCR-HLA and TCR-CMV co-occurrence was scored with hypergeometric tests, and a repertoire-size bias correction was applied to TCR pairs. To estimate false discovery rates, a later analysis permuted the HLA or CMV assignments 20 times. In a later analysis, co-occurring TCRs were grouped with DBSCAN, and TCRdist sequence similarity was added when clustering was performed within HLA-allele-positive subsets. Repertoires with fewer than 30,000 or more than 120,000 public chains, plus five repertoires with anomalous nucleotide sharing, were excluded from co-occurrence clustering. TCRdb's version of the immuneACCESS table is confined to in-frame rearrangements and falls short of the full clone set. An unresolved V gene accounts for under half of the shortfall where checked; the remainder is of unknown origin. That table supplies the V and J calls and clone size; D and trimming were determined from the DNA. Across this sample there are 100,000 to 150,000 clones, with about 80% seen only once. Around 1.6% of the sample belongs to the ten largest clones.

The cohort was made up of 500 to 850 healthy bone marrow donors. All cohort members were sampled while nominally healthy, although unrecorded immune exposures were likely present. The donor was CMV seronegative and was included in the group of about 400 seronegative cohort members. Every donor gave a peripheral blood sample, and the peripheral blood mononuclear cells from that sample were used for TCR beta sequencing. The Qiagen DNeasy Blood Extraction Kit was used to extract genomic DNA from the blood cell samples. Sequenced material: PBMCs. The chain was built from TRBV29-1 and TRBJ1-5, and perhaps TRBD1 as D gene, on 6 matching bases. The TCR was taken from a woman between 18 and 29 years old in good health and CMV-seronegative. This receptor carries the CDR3 CSGGRRGVNQPQHF. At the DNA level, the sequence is TGCAGCGGGGGGCGTAGAGGGGTCAATCAGCCCCAGCATTTT.